The 6 T cell receptor beta chains below all came from one sample that was sequenced in a study of blood T cell repertoires in COVID-19. The repertoire was sequenced with immunoSEQ multiplex PCR; TCRdb's copy has only in-frame clones and lacks some. The table shows roughly 87,000 clones, with around 86% occurring only once. The sequenced material came from peripheral blood. The origin of the receptors is a man aged 40-49 years with acute or convalescent COVID-19.

The table lists this clone with a count of one. The V gene is TRBV19, the J gene TRBJ1-1; no clear D gene. Germline V lookup: CDR1 LNHDA, CDR2 SQIVND (reference sequence). V was pared by 3 bases and J by 3 bases, with 8 bases between. The CDR3 spans 13 residues. DNA for the CDR3: TGTGCCAGTAGTATCCGTACGGACACTGAAGCTTTCTTT. Protein: CASSIRTDTEAFF. Filled out from reference TRBV19 and TRBJ1-1, the complete variable domain reads DGGITQSPKYLFRKEGQNVTLSCEQNLNHDAMYWYRQDPGQGLRLIYYSQIVNDFQKGDIAEGYSVSREKKESFPLTVTSAQKNPTAFYLCASSIRTDTEAFFGQGTRLTVV.

This clone was seen only once. The genes are TRBV6-5 and TRBJ1-2; tentative D call: TRBD1 (6 bases). With 10 bases removed from V and 5 bases from J, the gap between germline ends came to 11 bases. The CDR3 length is 11 residues. Germline V gene sequence: CDR1 MNHEY, CDR2 SVGAGI. The CDR3 reads CATGVEYGYTF. The DNA of the CDR3 is TGTGCCACAGGGGTTGAGTATGGCTACACCTTC.

This clone was counted a single time. The chain carries TRBV6-5 and TRBJ2-3, with D possibly being TRBD2 (6 bases). This CDR3 comprises 13 residues. CDR1 is MNHEY and CDR2 is SVGAGI in the germline V gene. Trimming pared 6 bases from V and 3 bases from J, leaving 10 bases between. CDR3 in amino acids: CASRVEGTDTQYF. DNA of the CDR3: TGTGCCAGCAGGGTGGAGGGGACAGATACGCAGTATTTT.

The J gene is TRBJ2-5, the V gene TRBV29-1, with TRBD1 matching 8 bases. There are 13 residues in the CDR3. Germline V gene sequence: CDR1 SQVTM, CDR2 ANQGSEA. Trimming cost V 3 bases and J 5 bases; bases outside gene matches: 5. The CDR3 region is CSVEAGGGETQYF. In nucleotides, the CDR3 is TGCAGCGTTGAGGCAGGGGGCGGGGAGACCCAGTACTTC.

This clone was recorded once. The chain joins TRBV2 to TRBJ2-1, with 10 bases fitting TRBD1. The CDR3 has 15 residues. With 6 bases clipped from V and 9 bases from J, the junction kept 11 bases outside the gene matches. Germline loops: CDR1 SNHLY, CDR2 FYNNEI. CDR3 bases: TGTGCCAGCAGCGATAGGACAGGGGGGATCAGTGAGCAGTTCTTC. This sequence encodes CASSDRTGGISEQFF.

V usage is TRBV3-1 (or the pseudogene TRBV3-2) and J usage is TRBJ2-2; a possible D gene is TRBD1 (6 bases). CDR1 and CDR2 (germline): LGHDT, YNNKEL (reference sequence). CDR3 size: 15 residues. Deletions cut 0 bases from V and 7 bases from J, with 12 bases between. The CDR3 DNA is TGTGCCAGCAGCCAAGATCTGGGGGCGATCGGGGAGCTGTTTTTT. This codes for CASSQDLGAIGELFF.